The 21 T cell receptor beta chains in this list originate from one sample, sequenced in a study of blood T cell repertoires in COVID-19. Sequencing used immunoSEQ multiplex PCR; TCRdb keeps in-frame clones, though not all of them. In the table there are some 150,000 clones, more than 75% of which are singletons. Sample: peripheral blood. These receptors were taken from a man in his forties or fifties with acute or convalescent COVID-19.

This clone was seen just once. CDR3 protein: CASSAETGYHGYEQYF. Here the CDR3 DNA reads TGTGCCAGCAGTGCCGAGACAGGGTACCATGGCTACGAGCAGTACTTC. J is TRBJ2-7 and V is TRBV2; 7 nucleotides agree with TRBD1. Germline-derived CDR1 and CDR2 are SNHLY and FYNNEI. The CDR3 runs to 16 residues. Trimming removed 4 bases from V and 3 bases from J; junction bases left unmatched: 12.

This clone came up once. This rearrangement joins TRBV21-1 to TRBJ2-7; TRBD1, the table's D call, was not compared with the DNA. TRBV21-1 is noted as a pseudogene. The CDR3 is 15 residues long. CDR3 amino acids: CASSKDSLPTYEQYF. The CDR3 nucleotides read TGTGCCAGCAGCAAGGACAGCCTTCCTACCTACGAGCAGTACTTC.

The chain links TRBV2 to TRBJ1-5; D possibly corresponds to TRBD1 (5 bases). Trimming took off 7 bases at V and 2 bases at J, with 15 bases between the two ends. Germline values: CDR1 SNHLY, CDR2 FYNNEI. The length of the CDR3 is 15 residues. CDR3 residues: CASTAGLLGNQPQHF. Written as DNA, the CDR3 is TGTGCCAGCACTGCAGGGTTGTTAGGCAATCAGCCCCAGCATTTT.

The J gene is TRBJ2-5, the V gene TRBV6-5, with D unclear. Germline CDR1 MNHEY, CDR2 SVGAGI. This CDR3 contains 12 residues. The V gene lost 6 bases and the J gene lost 7 bases, with 12 bases spanning the gap. The chain's CDR3 is CASRGRSWTQYF. The CDR3 DNA reads as TGTGCCAGCAGGGGCAGGTCGTGGACCCAGTACTTC.

V usage is TRBV27 and J usage is TRBJ2-1, with TRBD1 as a possible D gene (6 bases). The germline gives CDR1 MNHEY, CDR2 SMNVEV (reference sequence). Trimming left V 2 bases short and J 13 bases short, with 9 bases between. The length of the CDR3 is 11 residues. Here the CDR3 reads CASSLRQVQFF. CDR3 nucleotides: TGTGCCAGCAGTTTACGACAGGTCCAGTTCTTC.

The gene calls are TRBV28 and TRBJ1-5; the match to TRBD1 covers 7 bases. Germline values: CDR1 MDHEN, CDR2 SYDVKM. The CDR3 totals 14 residues. The ends lost 6 bases at V and 5 bases at J; junction bases unmatched: 7. As DNA, the CDR3 is TGTGCCAGCAGCCACCTCACAGGGGATCAGCCCCAGCATTTT. Its translation is CASSHLTGDQPQHF.

The chain is built from TRBV4-1 and TRBJ1-2, with TRBD1 identical over 8 bases. Germline assignment: CDR1 MGHRA and CDR2 YSYEKL. J gave up 1 base and V 4 bases, and 5 bases lay outside the gene matches. This CDR3 is 15 amino acids long. The CDR3 sequence is CASSLRQGNNYGYTF. Written as DNA, the CDR3 is TGCGCCAGCAGCCTTCGACAGGGGAATAACTATGGCTACACCTTC.

This chain links TRBV6-2 or TRBV6-3 with TRBJ1-2, with D perhaps TRBD1 (5 bases). There are 11 residues in the CDR3. V was shortened by 2 bases and J by 7 bases, with 5 bases between the two germline ends. Germline V gene data show CDR1 as MNHEY and CDR2 as SVGEGT. The CDR3: CASSYQGGYTF. As DNA, the CDR3 is TGTGCCAGCAGTTACCAGGGTGGCTACACCTTC.

The chain recombines TRBV10-3 with TRBJ2-2; D may be TRBD1 (5 bases). The V end was cut by 10 bases, the J end by 7 bases, with 10 bases between. Germline assignment: CDR1 ENHRY and CDR2 SYGVKD. The CDR3 spans 11 residues. Written as DNA, the CDR3 is TGTGCCAGCCGCCAGGGCGGGGAGCTGTTTTTT. Its translation: CASRQGGELFF.

This clone was recorded a few times. V and J are TRBV7-2 and TRBJ1-1; 12 bases are a match to TRBD1. The CDR3 spans 16 residues. V dropped 6 bases and J dropped 5; count of bases not matched to a gene: 10. CDR1 SGHTA and CDR2 FQGNSA come from the germline V gene. In DNA form, the CDR3 reads TGTGCCAGCAGACCGGGACAGGGGGCATTGTGGACTGAAGCTTTCTTT. It is translated as CASRPGQGALWTEAFF.

This clone was counted only a few times. The V call is TRBV5-6, the J call TRBJ1-4; D not certain. Germline assignment: CDR1 SGHDT and CDR2 YYEEEE. Trimming took 0 bases from V and 5 from J, leaving 11 bases between them. This CDR3 region has 15 residues. The CDR3 loop reads CASSLAAAKNEKLFF. In DNA, the CDR3 is TGTGCCAGCAGCTTGGCGGCGGCCAAGAATGAAAAACTGTTTTTT.

V is TRBV6-6 and J is TRBJ2-7, with D possibly being TRBD1 (6 bases). The CDR3 has 16 amino acids. CDR1 MNHNY and CDR2 SVGAGI come from the germline V gene (reference sequence). V gave up 6 bases and J gave up 2 bases, with 20 bases separating them. The CDR3 spells CASRRGSGYFPYEQYF. In DNA, the CDR3 is TGTGCCAGCAGGAGGGGGTCGGGGTATTTCCCCTACGAGCAGTACTTC.

The gene calls are TRBV7-9 and TRBJ1-1; D is undetermined. V lost 2 bases and J lost 1, with 8 bases in between. Germline V gives CDR1 SEHNR, CDR2 FQNEAQ (reference sequence). The CDR3 length is 14 residues. The CDR3 sequence: CASSLLTQNTEAFF. The CDR3 DNA is TGTGCCAGCAGCTTACTGACTCAGAACACTGAAGCTTTCTTT. Variable domain in full (rest from reference TRBV7-9 and TRBJ1-1): DTGVSQNPRHKITKRGQNVTFRCDPISEHNRLYWYRQTLGQGPEFLTYFQNEAQLEKSRLLSDRFSAERPKGSFSTLEIQRTEQGDSAMYLCASSLLTQNTEAFFGQGTRLTVV.

This clone has a handful of counts. This chain links TRBV27 with TRBJ1-2; no definite D call. The germline V gene has CDR1 MNHEY and CDR2 SMNVEV (reference sequence). Trimming shortened V by 4 bases and J by 5 bases, and 14 bases separated the two germline ends. The CDR3 totals 14 residues. DNA of the CDR3: TGTGCCAGCAGTTCGGGGTACGGATTGTATGGCTACACCTTC. Protein sequence: CASSSGYGLYGYTF.

The gene calls are TRBV5-6 and TRBJ2-7; 7 nucleotides match TRBD2. From germline, CDR1 is SGHDT and CDR2 YYEEEE. V shed 1 base, J shed 3 bases, and the junction held 10 bases outside the gene matches. The CDR3 contains 16 residues. CDR3 nucleotide sequence: TGTGCCAGCAGCTTGTCCGAGGGACTAAGACTCTACGAGCAGTACTTC. This sequence encodes CASSLSEGLRLYEQYF.

The CDR3 sequence is CASSLVLRDEQFF. The CDR3 nucleotides are TGTGCCAGCAGCTTGGTCCTTCGGGATGAGCAGTTCTTC. The chain joins TRBV5-4 to TRBJ2-1; no clear D gene. Germline V gene lookup returns CDR1 SGHNT and CDR2 YYREEE (reference sequence). With 0 bases removed from V and 8 bases from J, the gap between germline ends came to 9 bases. The CDR3 length is 13 residues.

This chain links TRBV2 with TRBJ1-2; D is unresolved. Trimming took 5 bases from V and 8 from J, leaving 15 bases between them. CDR3 length: 13 amino acids. Germline V lookup: CDR1 SNHLY, CDR2 FYNNEI. CDR3: CASSSGPRAGYTF. The CDR3 DNA is TGTGCCAGCAGTTCTGGTCCGCGGGCAGGCTACACCTTC.

This chain joins TRBV28 and TRBJ2-3; 8 nucleotides agree with TRBD2. CDR1 and CDR2 from the germline V gene are MDHEN and SYDVKM. The V and J ends lost 6 bases and 5 bases, in that order; junction bases with no gene match: 10. There are 15 residues in the CDR3. The CDR3 DNA sequence: TGTGCCAGCAGCCCCGGGGGGGCGGTGGGAGATACGCAGTATTTT. Protein sequence: CASSPGGAVGDTQYF.

The V gene is TRBV2, the J gene TRBJ2-1; TRBD2 aligns across 14 bases. The junction had 5 bases not matched to a gene; V was cut back by 5 bases and J by 2 bases. The CDR3 contains 17 residues. CDR1 is SNHLY and CDR2 is FYNNEI in the germline V gene. The CDR3 DNA reads as TGTGCCAGCAGTACTCGGACTAGCGGGGGGCCCTACAATGAGCAGTTCTTC. Translating gives CASSTRTSGGPYNEQFF.

The rearrangement joins TRBV20-1 to TRBJ2-3; 11 bases are a match to TRBD1. The length of the CDR3 is 16 residues. Per germline, CDR1 DFQATT and CDR2 SNEGSKA (reference sequence). The V and J ends lost 3 bases and 3 bases, in that order; junction bases with no gene match: 8. The CDR3 spells CSASPPGQGATDTQYF. DNA of the CDR3: TGCAGTGCTAGTCCCCCCGGACAGGGGGCTACAGATACGCAGTATTTT.

The rearrangement joins TRBV3-1 (or the pseudogene TRBV3-2) to TRBJ2-3; D uncertain. The CDR3 runs 13 residues. Germline CDR1 reads LGHDT; CDR2 reads YNNKEL (reference sequence). The germline V and J ends were trimmed by 4 bases and 0 bases, with 5 bases remaining between them. The CDR3 is CASSPTSTDTQYF. Written as DNA, the CDR3 is TGTGCCAGCAGCCCGACTAGCACAGATACGCAGTATTTT.